Detailed here is one T cell receptor beta chain. This sample is drawn from a study of blood T cell repertoires in COVID-19. Overall study: The origin of the acute and convalescent COVID-19 samples was the United States, Italy and Spain. Sources were T cells, B-cell-depleted T cells, or PBMCs; the material itself was cDNA or gDNA.

Original data processing: Amplifying reference gene primers gave estimates of nucleated cell counts. Libraries were prepared by immunoSEQ multiplex PCR; TCRdb keeps only in-frame clonotypes and omits some of them. Clone size and V and J calls were adopted from that table, with D and trimming inferred from the DNA. The repertoire consists of a few hundred thousand clones, with roughly 85% occurring once and the leading ten covering 2.5% to 3.5%. The CDR3 totals 14 residues. The junction had 14 bases not matched to a gene; V was cut back by 4 bases and J by 13 bases. Germline assignment: CDR1 SGHVS and CDR2 FNYEAQ.

The sequenced material came from peripheral blood. The chain recombines TRBV7-6 with TRBJ2-7, with 9 bases fitting TRBD1. The source is a woman younger than 35 with acute or convalescent COVID-19. CDR3 protein: CASSSSWDRDRFYF. The CDR3 nucleotides are TGTGCCAGCAGCTCCTCTTGGGACAGGGACCGATTCTACTTC.